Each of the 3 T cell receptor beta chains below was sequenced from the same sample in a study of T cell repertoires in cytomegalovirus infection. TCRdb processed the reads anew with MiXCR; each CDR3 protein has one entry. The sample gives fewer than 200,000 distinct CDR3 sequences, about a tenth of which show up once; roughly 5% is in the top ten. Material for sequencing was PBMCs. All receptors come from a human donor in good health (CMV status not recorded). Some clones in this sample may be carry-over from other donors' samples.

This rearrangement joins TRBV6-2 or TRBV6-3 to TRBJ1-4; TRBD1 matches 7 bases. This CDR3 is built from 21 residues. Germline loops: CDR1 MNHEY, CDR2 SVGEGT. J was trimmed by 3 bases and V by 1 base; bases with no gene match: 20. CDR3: CASSYWSTPRGGSDANEKLFF. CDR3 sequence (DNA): TGTGCCAGCAGTTACTGGTCTACCCCTCGAGGGGGCTCGGACGCTAATGAAAAACTGTTTTTT.

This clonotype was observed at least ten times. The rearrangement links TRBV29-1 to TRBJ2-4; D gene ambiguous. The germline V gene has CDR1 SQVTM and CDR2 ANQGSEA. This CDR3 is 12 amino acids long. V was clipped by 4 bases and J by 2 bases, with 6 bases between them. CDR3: CSVALTKNIQYF. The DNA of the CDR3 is TGCAGCGTTGCCCTAACCAAAAACATTCAGTACTTC. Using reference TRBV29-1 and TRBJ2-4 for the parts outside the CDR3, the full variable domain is SAVISQKPSRDICQRGTSLTIQCQVDSQVTMMFWYRQQPGQSLTLIATANQGSEATYESGFVIDKFPISRPNLTFSTLTVSNMSPEDSSIYLCSVALTKNIQYFGAGTRLSVL.

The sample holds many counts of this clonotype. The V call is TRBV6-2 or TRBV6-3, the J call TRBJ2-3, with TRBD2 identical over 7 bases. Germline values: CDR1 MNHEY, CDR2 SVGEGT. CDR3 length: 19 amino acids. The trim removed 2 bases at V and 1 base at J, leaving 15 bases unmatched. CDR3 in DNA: TGTGCCAGCAGTTACCCGGGGAAAGCGGGACGAGGAGGCACAGATACGCAGTATTTT. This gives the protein CASSYPGKAGRGGTDTQYF.